This T cell receptor beta chain was found in a study of blood T cell repertoires in COVID-19. TCRdb's copy holds only in-frame clones and misses some; the assay was immunoSEQ multiplex PCR. Here the sample spans 55,000 to 65,000 clones, 80% to 90% being singletons. Enrolled during active infection, Seattle patients were then followed longitudinally. V lost 6 bases and J lost 6, with 16 bases in between. Germline V gene sequence: CDR1 SGHDT, CDR2 YYEEEE. The CDR3 length is 14 residues. The TCR sequence derives from a man aged 55-75 years with COVID-19, enrolled during active disease. The source material was peripheral blood. The genes are TRBV5-6 and TRBJ2-1; tentative D call: TRBD1 (6 bases). The CDR3 sequence: CASTDSTGGNEQFF. CDR3 sequence (DNA): TGTGCCAGCACCGATTCGACAGGAGGCAATGAGCAGTTCTTC.